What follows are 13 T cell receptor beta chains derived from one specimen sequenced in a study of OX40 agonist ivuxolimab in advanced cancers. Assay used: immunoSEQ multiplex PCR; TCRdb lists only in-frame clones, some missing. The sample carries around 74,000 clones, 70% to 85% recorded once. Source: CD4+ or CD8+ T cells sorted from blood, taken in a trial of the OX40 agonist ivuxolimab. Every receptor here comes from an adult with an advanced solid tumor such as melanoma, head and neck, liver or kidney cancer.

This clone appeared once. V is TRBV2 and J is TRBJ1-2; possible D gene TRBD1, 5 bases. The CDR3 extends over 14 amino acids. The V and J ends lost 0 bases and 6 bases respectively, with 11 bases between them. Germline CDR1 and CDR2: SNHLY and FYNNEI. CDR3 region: CASSEALSGDGYTF. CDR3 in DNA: TGTGCCAGCAGTGAAGCGCTTTCGGGGGATGGCTACACCTTC.

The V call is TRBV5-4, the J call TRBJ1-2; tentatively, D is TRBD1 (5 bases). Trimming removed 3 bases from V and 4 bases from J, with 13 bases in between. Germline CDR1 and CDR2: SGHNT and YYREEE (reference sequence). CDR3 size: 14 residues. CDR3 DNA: TGTGCCAGCAGCTCAGGGTACAGGACCTATGGCTACACCTTC. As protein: CASSSGYRTYGYTF.

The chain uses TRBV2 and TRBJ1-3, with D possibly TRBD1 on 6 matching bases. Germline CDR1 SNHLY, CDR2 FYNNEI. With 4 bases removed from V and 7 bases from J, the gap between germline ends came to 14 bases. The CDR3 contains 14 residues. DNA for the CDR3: TGTGCCAGCAGTGTAGAACAGGGCGCGAACACCATATATTTT. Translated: CASSVEQGANTIYF.

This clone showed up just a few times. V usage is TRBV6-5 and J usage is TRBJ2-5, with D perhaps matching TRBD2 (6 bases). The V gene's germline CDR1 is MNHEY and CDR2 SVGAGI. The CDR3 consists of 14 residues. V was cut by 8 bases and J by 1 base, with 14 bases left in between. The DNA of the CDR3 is TGTGCCAGCCAGATCGGGGGAGGCCAAGAGACCCAGTACTTC. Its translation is CASQIGGGQETQYF.

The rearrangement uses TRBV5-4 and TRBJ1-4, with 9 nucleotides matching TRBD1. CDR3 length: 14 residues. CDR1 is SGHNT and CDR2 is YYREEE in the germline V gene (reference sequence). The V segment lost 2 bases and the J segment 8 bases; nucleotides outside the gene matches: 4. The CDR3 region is CASSLQGATEKLFF. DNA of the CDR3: TGTGCCAGCAGCTTACAGGGGGCTACAGAAAAACTGTTTTTT.

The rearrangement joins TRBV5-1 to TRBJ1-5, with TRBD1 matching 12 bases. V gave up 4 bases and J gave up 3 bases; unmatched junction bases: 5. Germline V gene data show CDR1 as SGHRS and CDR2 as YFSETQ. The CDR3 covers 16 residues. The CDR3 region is CASSDRDRGPNQPQHF. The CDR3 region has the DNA TGCGCCAGCAGCGACCGGGACAGGGGGCCCAATCAGCCCCAGCATTTT.

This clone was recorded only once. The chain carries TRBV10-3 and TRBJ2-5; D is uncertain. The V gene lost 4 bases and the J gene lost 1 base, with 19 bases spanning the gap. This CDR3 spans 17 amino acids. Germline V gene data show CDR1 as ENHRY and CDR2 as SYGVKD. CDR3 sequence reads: CAISGVTATHPQETQYF. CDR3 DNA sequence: TGTGCCATCAGTGGGGTTACCGCCACGCACCCCCAAGAGACCCAGTACTTC.

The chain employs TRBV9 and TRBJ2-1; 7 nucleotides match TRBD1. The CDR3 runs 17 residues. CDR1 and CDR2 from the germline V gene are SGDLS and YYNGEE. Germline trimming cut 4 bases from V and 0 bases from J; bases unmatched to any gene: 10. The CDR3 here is CASSLERGLSSYNEQFF. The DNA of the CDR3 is TGTGCCAGCAGCCTAGAGAGGGGGCTCTCCTCCTACAATGAGCAGTTCTTC.

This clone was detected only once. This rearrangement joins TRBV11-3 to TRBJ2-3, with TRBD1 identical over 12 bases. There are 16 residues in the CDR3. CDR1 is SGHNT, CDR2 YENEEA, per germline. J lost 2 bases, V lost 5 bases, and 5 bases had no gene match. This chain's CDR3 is CASSTGQGANTDTQYF. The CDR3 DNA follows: TGTGCCAGCAGCACGGGACAGGGGGCCAACACAGATACGCAGTATTTT.

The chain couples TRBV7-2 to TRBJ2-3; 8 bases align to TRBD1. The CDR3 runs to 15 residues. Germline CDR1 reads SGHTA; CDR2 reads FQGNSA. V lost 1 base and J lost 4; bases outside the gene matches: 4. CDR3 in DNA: TGTGCCAGCAGCTTAGGTGGACAGGGAGCAGATACGCAGTATTTT. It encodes CASSLGGQGADTQYF.

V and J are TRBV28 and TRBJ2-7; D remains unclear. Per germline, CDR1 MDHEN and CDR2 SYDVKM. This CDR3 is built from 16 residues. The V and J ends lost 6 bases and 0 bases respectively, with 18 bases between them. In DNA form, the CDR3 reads TGTGCCAGCAGGCCTTCGGCACTTTCAAGCTCCTACGAGCAGTACTTC. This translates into CASRPSALSSSYEQYF.

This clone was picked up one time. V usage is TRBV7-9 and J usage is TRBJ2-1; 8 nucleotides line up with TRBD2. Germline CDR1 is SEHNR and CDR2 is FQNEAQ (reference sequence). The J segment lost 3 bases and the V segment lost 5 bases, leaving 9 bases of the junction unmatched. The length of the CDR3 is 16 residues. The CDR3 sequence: CASSLLVSGNYNEQFF. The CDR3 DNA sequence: TGTGCCAGCAGCCTTTTAGTTAGCGGGAACTACAATGAGCAGTTCTTC. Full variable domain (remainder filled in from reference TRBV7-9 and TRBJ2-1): DTGVSQNPRHKITKRGQNVTFRCDPISEHNRLYWYRQTLGQGPEFLTYFQNEAQLEKSRLLSDRFSAERPKGSFSTLEIQRTEQGDSAMYLCASSLLVSGNYNEQFFGPGTRLTVL.

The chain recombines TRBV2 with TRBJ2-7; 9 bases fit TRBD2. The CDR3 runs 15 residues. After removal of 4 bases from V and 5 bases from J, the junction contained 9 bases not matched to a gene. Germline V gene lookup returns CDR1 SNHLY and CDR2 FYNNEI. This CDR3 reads CASSGAGGPKDEQYF. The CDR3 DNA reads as TGTGCCAGCAGTGGTGCGGGGGGGCCGAAAGACGAGCAGTACTTC.